This TCR beta chain came from a study of OX40 agonist ivuxolimab in advanced cancers. Study at large: Patients in dose escalation had liver, melanoma, kidney or head and neck cancers. A mean age of around 60 years, range about 20 to 85, was recorded, and 70% to 85% were male. The study, taken as a whole, reports: Within 6 weeks, CD4+ and CD8+ blood T cells expanded clonally at 0.1 to 3.0 mg/kg.

Clones were read by immunoSEQ multiplex PCR, and TCRdb kept only the in-frame ones, dropping some. Seen here are more than 95,000 clones, 85% to 95% observed once, and the top ten hold under 0.85%. The germline V gene has CDR1 SGHDT and CDR2 YYEEEE. The CDR3 contains 15 residues. Trimming at V came to 4 bases and at J to 2 bases, leaving 7 bases not matched to a gene. A word on this clone: The antigen is unknown.

Sequencing was performed on CD4+ or CD8+ T cells sorted from blood, taken in a trial of the OX40 agonist ivuxolimab. This receptor was obtained from an adult with an advanced solid tumor such as melanoma, head and neck, liver or kidney cancer. This chain connects TRBV5-6 to TRBJ2-3, with 7 bases fitting TRBD2. The CDR3 is CASSGLGGSTDTQYF. The CDR3 bases are TGTGCCAGCAGCGGACTCGGGGGGTCCACAGATACGCAGTATTTT. Full variable domain (missing parts from reference TRBV5-6 and TRBJ2-3): DAGVTQSPTHLIKTRGQQVTLRCSPKSGHDTVSWYQQALGQGPQFIFQYYEEEERQRGNFPDRFSGHQFPNYSSELNVNALLLGDSALYLCASSGLGGSTDTQYFGPGTRLTVL.